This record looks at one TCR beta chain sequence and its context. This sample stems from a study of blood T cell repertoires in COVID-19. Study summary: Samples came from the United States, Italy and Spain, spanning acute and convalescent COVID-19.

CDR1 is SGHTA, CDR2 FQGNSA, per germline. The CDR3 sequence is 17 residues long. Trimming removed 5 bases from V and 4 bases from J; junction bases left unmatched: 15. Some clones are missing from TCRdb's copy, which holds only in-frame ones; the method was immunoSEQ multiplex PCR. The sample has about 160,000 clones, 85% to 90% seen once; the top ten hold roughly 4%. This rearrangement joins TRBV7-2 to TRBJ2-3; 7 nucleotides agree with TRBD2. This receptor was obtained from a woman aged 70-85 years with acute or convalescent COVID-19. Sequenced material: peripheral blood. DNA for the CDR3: TGTGCCAGCAGCCAGACCCGGACTAGATCGCTCGCAGATACGCAGTATTTT. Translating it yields CASSQTRTRSLADTQYF.